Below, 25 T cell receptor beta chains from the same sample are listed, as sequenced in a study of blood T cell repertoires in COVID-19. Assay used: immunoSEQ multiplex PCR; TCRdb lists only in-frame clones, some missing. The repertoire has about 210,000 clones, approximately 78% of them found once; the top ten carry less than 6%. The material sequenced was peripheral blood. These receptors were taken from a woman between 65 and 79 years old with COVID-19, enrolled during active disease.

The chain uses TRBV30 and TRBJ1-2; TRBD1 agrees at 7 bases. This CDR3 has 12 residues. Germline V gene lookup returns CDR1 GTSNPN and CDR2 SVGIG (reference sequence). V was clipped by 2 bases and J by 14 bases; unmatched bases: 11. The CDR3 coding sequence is TGTGCCTGGAGTCCCCTCGACAGGGATCGTACCTTC. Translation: CAWSPLDRDRTF.

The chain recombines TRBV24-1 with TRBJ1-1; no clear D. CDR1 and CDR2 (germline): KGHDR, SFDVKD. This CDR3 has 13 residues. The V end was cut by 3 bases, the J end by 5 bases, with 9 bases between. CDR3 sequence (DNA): TGTGCCACCAGTGATGGGTCGAGGACTGAAGCTTTCTTT. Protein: CATSDGSRTEAFF.

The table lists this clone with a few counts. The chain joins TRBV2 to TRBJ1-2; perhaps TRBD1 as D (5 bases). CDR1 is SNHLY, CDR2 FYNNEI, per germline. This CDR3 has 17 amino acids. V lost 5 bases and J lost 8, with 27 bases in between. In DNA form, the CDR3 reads TGTGCCAGCAGTCAGAGTAGACCCCGGGACTCTGGAGAGGGCTACACCTTC. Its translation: CASSQSRPRDSGEGYTF. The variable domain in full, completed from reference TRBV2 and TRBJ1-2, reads EPEVTQTPSHQVTQMGQEVILRCVPISNHLYFYWYRQILGQKVEFLVSFYNNEISEKSEIFDDQFSVERPDGSNFTLKIRSTKLEDSAMYFCASSQSRPRDSGEGYTFGSGTRLTVV.

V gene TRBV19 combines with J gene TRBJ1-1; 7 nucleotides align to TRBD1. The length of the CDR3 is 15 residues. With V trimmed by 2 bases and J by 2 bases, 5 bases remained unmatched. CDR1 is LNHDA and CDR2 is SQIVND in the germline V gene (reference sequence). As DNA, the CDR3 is TGTGCCAGTAGTATAAGGGGACAGACCAACACTGAAGCTTTCTTT. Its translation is CASSIRGQTNTEAFF.

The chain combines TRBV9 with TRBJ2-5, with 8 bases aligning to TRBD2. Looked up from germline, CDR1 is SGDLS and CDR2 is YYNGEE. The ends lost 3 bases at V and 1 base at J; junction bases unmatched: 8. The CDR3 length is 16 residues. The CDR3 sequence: CASSAGLRGGQETQYF. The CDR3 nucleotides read TGTGCCAGCAGCGCTGGGCTTCGGGGGGGCCAAGAGACCCAGTACTTC.

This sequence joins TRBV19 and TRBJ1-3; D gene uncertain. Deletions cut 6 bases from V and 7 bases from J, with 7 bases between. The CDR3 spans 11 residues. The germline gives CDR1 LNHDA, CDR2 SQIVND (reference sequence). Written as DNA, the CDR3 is TGTGCCAGTAGAGCTGCCAACACCATATATTTT. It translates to CASRAANTIYF.

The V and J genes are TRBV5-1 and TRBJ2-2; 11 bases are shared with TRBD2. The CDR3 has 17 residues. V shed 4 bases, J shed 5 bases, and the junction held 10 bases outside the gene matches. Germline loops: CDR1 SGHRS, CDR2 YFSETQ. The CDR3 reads CASSPMGLAVGTGELFF. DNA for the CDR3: TGCGCCAGCAGCCCAATGGGACTAGCGGTAGGGACCGGGGAGCTGTTTTTT.

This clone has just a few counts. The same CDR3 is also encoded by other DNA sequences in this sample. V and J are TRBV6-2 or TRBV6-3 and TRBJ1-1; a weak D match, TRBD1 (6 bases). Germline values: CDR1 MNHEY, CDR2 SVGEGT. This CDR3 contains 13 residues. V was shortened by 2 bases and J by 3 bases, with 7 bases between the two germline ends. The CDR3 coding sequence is TGTGCCAGCAGTTACGGGGGCTACACTGAAGCTTTCTTT. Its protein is CASSYGGYTEAFF.

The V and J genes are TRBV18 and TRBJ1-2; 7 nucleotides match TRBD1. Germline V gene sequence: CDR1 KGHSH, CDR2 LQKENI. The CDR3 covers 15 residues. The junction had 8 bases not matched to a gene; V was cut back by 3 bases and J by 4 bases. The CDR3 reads CASSPSRQGTYGYTF. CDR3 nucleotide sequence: TGTGCCAGCTCACCCTCCCGACAGGGAACCTATGGCTACACCTTC.

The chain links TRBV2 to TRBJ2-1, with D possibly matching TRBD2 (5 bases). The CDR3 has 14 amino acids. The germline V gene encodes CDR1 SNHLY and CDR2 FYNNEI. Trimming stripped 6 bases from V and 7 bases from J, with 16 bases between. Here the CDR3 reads CASREPTNLNEQFF. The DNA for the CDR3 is TGTGCCAGCAGGGAACCGACTAATTTAAATGAGCAGTTCTTC.

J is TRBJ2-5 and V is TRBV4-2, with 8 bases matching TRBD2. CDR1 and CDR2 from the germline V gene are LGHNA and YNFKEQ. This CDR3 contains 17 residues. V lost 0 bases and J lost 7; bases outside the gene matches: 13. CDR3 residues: CASSQDGLAGPGATQYF. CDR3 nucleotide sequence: TGTGCCAGCAGCCAAGATGGGCTAGCGGGTCCCGGGGCGACCCAGTACTTC.

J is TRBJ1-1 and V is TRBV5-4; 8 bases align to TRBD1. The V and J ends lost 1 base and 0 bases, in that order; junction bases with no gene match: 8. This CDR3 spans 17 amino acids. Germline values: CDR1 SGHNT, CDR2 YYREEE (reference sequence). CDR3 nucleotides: TGTGCCAGCAGCTTGAAACAGGGGGGGGCCCTGAACACTGAAGCTTTCTTT. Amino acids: CASSLKQGGALNTEAFF. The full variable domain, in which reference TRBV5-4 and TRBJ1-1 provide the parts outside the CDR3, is ETGVTQSPTHLIKTRGQQVTLRCSSQSGHNTVSWYQQALGQGPQFIFQYYREEENGRGNFPPRFSGLQFPNYSSELNVNALELDDSALYLCASSLKQGGALNTEAFFGQGTRLTVV.

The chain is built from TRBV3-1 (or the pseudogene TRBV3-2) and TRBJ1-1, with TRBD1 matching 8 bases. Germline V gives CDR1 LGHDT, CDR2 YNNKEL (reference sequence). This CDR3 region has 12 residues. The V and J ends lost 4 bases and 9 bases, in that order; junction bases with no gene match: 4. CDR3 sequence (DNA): TGTGCCAGCAGCCGGGACAGGCTAAAAGCTTTCTTT. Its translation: CASSRDRLKAFF.

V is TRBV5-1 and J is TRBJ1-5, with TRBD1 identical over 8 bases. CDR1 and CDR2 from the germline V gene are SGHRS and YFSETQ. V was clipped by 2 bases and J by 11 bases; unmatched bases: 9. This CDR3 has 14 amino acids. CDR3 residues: CASSFGTGSEAQHF. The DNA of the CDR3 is TGCGCCAGCAGCTTTGGGACAGGTTCAGAAGCCCAGCATTTT.

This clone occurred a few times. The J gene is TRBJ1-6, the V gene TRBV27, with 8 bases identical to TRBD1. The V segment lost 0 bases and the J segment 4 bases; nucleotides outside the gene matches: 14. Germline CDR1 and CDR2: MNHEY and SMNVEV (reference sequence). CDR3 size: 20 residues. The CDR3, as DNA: TGTGCCAGCAGTTTATCGATTGGGACAGGAGGGGGCGGATATAATTCACCCCTCCACTTT. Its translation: CASSLSIGTGGGGYNSPLHF.

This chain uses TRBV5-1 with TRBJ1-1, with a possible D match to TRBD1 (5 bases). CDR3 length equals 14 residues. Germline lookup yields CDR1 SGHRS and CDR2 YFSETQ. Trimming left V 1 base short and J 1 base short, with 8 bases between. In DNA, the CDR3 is TGCGCCAGCAGCTTGATTCAGGGGAACACTGAAGCTTTCTTT. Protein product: CASSLIQGNTEAFF.

The CDR3 bases are TGTGCCAGCAGCCCCACCGGGACAGTTAATGAAAAACTGTTTTTT. Residues: CASSPTGTVNEKLFF. J is TRBJ1-4 and V is TRBV5-8; 7 bases match TRBD1. The CDR3 covers 15 residues. V was clipped by 4 bases and J by 4 bases; unmatched bases: 7. Germline lookup yields CDR1 SGHTS and CDR2 YDEGEE.

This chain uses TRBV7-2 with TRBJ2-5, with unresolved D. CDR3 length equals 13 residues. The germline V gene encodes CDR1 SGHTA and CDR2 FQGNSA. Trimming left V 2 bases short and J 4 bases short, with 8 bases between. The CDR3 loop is CASSLQAIETQYF. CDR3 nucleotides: TGTGCCAGCAGCTTACAGGCTATAGAGACCCAGTACTTC.

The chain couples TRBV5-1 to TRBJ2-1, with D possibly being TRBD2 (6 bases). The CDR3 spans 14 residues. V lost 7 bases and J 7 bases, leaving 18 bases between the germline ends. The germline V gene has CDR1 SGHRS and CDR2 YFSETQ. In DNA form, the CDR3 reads TGCGCCAGCTCCTTTGGCAAGGAGGGGAATGAGCAGTTCTTC. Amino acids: CASSFGKEGNEQFF.

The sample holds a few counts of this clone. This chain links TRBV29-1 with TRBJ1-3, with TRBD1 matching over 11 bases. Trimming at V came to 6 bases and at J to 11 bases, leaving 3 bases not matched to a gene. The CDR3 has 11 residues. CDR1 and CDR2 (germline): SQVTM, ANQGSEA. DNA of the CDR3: TGCAGCGTGGGGGGACAGGGGGCCATATATTTT. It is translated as CSVGGQGAIYF. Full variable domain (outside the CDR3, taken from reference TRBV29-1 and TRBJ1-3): SAVISQKPSRDICQRGTSLTIQCQVDSQVTMMFWYRQQPGQSLTLIATANQGSEATYESGFVIDKFPISRPNLTFSTLTVSNMSPEDSSIYLCSVGGQGAIYFGEGSWLTVV.

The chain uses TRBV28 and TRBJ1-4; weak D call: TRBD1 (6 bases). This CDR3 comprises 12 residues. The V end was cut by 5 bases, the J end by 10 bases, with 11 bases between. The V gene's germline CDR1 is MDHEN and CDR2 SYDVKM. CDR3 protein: CASSQGSAKLFF. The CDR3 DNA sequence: TGTGCCAGCAGTCAGGGGAGCGCAAAACTGTTTTTT.

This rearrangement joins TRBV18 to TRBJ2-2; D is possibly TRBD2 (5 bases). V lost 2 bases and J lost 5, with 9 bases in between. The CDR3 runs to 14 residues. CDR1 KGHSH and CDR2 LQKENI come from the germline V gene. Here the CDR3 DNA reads TGTGCCAGCTCACCAGGAACGGGGACCGGGGAGCTGTTTTTT. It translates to CASSPGTGTGELFF.

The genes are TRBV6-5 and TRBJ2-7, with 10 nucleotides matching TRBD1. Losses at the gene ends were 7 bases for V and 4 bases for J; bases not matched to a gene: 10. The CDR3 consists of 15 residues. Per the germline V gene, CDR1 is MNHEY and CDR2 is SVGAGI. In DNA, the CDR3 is TGTGCCAGCACGCCACCGGGACAGGGGAGATACGAGCAGTACTTC. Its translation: CASTPPGQGRYEQYF.

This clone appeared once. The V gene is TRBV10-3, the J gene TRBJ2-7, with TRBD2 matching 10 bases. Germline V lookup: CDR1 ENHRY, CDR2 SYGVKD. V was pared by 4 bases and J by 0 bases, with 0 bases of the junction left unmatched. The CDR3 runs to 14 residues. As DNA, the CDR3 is TGTGCCATCAGTGGGACTAGCGGCTCCTACGAGCAGTACTTC. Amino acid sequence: CAISGTSGSYEQYF.

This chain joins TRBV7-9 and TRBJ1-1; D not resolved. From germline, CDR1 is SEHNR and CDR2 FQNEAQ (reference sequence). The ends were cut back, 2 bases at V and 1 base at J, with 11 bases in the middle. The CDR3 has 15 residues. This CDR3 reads CASSLSRMGNTEAFF. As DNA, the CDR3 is TGTGCCAGCAGCTTATCCAGGATGGGGAACACTGAAGCTTTCTTT.